This entry concerns a single TCR beta chain. Its specificity is not known. This record comes from a study of OX40 agonist ivuxolimab in advanced cancers. The study, taken as a whole, reports: The investigators did not determine what antigen specificity the expanded peripheral T cells had.

This table comes from immunoSEQ multiplex PCR, and its TCRdb copy is limited to in-frame clones, with some not included. The repertoire holds approximately 37,000 clones, with around 83% as singletons. This CDR3 has 13 amino acids. V gave up 7 bases and J gave up 0 bases; unmatched junction bases: 3. Germline V gives CDR1 SQVTM, CDR2 ANQGSEA. Patients with autoimmune history or systemic immunosuppression were excluded. This receptor was taken from an adult with an advanced solid tumor such as melanoma, head and neck, liver or kidney cancer. This rearrangement joins TRBV29-1 to TRBJ2-7; 10 nucleotides agree with TRBD1. The material was CD4+ or CD8+ T cells sorted from blood, obtained in a trial of the OX40 agonist ivuxolimab. The CDR3 region has the DNA TGCAGCGCTCGGACAGGGGGCTCCTACGAGCAGTACTTC. Amino acids: CSARTGGSYEQYF.